This T cell receptor (beta chain) was recovered during a study of T cell responses to AZD1222 COVID-19 vaccine. Germline CDR1 reads SGHRS; CDR2 reads YFSETQ. This CDR3 has 14 amino acids. Of note for this clone: What it binds is not known.

Pooling of second doses given at about 4 or about 12 weeks was done. The study, taken as a whole, reports: Unmutated variant regions reportedly attract nearly half of all spike-specific TCRs. Following two doses of AZD1222, Spike-specific TCR breadth and depth rose.

Using immunoSEQ multiplex PCR, the repertoire was profiled, and TCRdb retains in-frame clones only, with some absent. The table shows about 140,000 clones, with about 88% occurring only once. The sequence derives from an adult who received the AZD1222 COVID-19 vaccine. The chain links TRBV5-1 to TRBJ2-3; D might be TRBD2 (5 bases). The specimen comprised peripheral blood, sampled 28 days after the second AZD1222 dose. The DNA of the CDR3 is TGCGCAGCGGCGCTGAACTTGGACACAGATACGCAGTATTTT. Protein product: CAAALNLDTDTQYF.